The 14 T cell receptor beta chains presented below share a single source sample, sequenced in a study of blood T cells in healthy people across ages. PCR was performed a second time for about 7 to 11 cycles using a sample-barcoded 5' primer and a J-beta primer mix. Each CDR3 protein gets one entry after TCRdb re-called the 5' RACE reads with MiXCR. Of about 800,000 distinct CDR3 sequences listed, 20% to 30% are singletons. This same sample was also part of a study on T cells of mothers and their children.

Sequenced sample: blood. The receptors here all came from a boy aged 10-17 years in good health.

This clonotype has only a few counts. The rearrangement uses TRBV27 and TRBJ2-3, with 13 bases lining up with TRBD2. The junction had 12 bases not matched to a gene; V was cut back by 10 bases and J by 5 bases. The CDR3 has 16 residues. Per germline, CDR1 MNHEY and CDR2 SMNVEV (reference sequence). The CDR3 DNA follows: TGTGCCATTCTTCCGGGACTAGCGGGGCCGGGAGATACGCAGTATTTT. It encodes CAILPGLAGPGDTQYF.

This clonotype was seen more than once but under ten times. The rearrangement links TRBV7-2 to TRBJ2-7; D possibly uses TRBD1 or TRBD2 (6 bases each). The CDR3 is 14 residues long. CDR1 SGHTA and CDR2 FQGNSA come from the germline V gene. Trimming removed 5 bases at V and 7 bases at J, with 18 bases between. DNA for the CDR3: TGTGCCAGCAGCCCCGAATGGGGGGCGGGGGAGCAGTACTTC. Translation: CASSPEWGAGEQYF.

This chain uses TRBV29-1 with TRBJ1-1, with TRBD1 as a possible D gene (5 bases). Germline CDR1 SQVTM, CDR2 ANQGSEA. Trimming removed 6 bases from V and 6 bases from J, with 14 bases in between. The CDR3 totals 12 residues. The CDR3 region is CSVIGAEAEAFF. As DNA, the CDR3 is TGCAGCGTAATCGGGGCCGAGGCTGAAGCTTTCTTT.

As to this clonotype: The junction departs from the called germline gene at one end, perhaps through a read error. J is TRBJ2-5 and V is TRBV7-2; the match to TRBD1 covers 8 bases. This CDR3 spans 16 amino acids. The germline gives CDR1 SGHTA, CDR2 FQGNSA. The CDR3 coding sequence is TGTGCCAGCAGCTTAGGCATCGGACAGGGAGGAGAGACCCAGCACTTC. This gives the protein CASSLGIGQGGETQHF. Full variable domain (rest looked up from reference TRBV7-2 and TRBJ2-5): GAGVSQSPSNKVTEKGKDVELRCDPISGHTALYWYRQSLGQGLEFLIYFQGNSAPDKSGLPSDRFSAERTGGSVSTLTIQRTQQEDSAVYLCASSLGIGQGGETQHFGPGTRLLVL.

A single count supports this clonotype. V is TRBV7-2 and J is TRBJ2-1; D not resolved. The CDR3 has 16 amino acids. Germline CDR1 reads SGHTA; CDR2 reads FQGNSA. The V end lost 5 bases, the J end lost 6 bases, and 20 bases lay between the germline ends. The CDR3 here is CASSNRLSVVGNEQFF. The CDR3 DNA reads TGTGCCAGCAGCAATCGGCTTAGTGTAGTTGGCAATGAGCAGTTCTTC.

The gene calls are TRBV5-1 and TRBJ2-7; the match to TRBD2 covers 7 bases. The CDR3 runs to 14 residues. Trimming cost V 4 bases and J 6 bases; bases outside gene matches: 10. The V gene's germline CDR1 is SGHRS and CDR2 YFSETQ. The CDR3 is CASSQWTRKGEQYF. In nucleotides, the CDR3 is TGCGCCAGCAGCCAGTGGACTAGGAAGGGCGAGCAGTACTTC.

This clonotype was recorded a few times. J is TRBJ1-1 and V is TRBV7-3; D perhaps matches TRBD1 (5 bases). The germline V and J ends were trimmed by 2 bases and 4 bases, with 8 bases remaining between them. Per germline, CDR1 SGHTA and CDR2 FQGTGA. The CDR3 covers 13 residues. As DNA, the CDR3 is TGTGCCAGCAGCTTATGGCAGGGCACTGAAGCTTTCTTT. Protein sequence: CASSLWQGTEAFF.

CDR3 sequence (DNA): TGCAGCGTTTCCAGCGGGAGGGCCTACGAGCAGTACTTC. It translates to CSVSSGRAYEQYF. The gene calls are TRBV29-1 and TRBJ2-7; 10 nucleotides align to TRBD2. The germline gives CDR1 SQVTM, CDR2 ANQGSEA. This CDR3 comprises 13 residues. The trim removed 5 bases at V and 2 bases at J, leaving 3 bases unmatched.

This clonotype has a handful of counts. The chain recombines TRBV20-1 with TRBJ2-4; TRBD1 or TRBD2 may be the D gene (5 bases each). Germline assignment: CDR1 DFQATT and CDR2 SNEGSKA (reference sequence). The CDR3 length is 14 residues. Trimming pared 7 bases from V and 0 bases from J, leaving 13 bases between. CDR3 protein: CSVPGRLAKNIQYF. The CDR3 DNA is TGCAGTGTCCCGGGACGTCTAGCCAAAAACATTCAGTACTTC.

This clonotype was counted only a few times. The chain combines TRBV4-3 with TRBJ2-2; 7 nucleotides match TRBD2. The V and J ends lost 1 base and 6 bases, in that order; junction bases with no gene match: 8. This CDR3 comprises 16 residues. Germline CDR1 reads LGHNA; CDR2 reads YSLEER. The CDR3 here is CASSQGSGLGSGELFF. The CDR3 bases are TGCGCCAGCAGCCAAGGATCAGGACTAGGGTCCGGGGAGCTGTTTTTT.

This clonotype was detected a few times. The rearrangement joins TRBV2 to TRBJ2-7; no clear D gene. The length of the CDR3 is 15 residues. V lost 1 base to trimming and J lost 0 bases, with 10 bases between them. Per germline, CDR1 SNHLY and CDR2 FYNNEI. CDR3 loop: CASSEGLYLSYEQYF. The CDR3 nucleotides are TGTGCCAGCAGTGAAGGACTGTATCTCTCCTACGAGCAGTACTTC.

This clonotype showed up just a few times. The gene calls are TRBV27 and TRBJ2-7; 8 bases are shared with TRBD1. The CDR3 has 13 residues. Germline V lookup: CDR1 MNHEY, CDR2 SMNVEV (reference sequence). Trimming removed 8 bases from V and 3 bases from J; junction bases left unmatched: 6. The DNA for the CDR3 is TGTGCCAGCGCACCCAGGGGGCTCTACGAGCAGTACTTC. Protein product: CASAPRGLYEQYF.

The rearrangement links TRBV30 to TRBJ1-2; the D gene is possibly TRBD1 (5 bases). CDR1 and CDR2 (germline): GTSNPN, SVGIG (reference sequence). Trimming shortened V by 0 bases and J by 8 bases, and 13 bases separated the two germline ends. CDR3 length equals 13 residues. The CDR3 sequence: CAWSVQGRGGYTF. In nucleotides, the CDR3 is TGTGCCTGGAGTGTGCAGGGACGTGGGGGCTACACCTTC.

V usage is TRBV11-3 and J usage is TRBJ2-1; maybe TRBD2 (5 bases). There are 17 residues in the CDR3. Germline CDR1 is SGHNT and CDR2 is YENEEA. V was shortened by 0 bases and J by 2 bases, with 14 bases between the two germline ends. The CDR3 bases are TGTGCCAGCAGCTTAGAGTCTCCGGGAAGGGCCTACAATGAGCAGTTCTTC. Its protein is CASSLESPGRAYNEQFF.